This is a list of T cell receptor beta chains from one sample in a study of blood T cell repertoires in COVID-19. Clones were read by immunoSEQ multiplex PCR, and TCRdb kept only the in-frame ones, dropping some. Here the sample spans about 160,000 clones, 81% being singletons. The specimen sequenced was peripheral blood. The receptor set was obtained from a human donor in a cohort sampled during active COVID-19. The CDR3 runs from the conserved cysteine through the conserved F or W. The order of the fields is clone size, D gene, V gene, J gene, CDR3 DNA, CDR3 protein. The D gene is left open where the match is weak. Size values are once, few and many counts, or a class for expanded clones, and some rows have none.

clone size: -
D gene: TRBD1
V gene: TRBV6-2/TRBV6-3
J gene: TRBJ2-7
CDR3 DNA: TGTGCCAGCAGCCGTACCGGGACAGGGGGATTCCGCCCCTACGAGCAGTACTTC
CDR3 protein: CASSRTGTGGFRPYEQYF

clone size: -
D gene: TRBD1
V gene: TRBV2
J gene: TRBJ1-2
CDR3 DNA: TGTGCCAGCACCCCGGGACAGAGCTATGGCTACACCTTC
CDR3 protein: CASTPGQSYGYTF

clone size: -
D gene: -
V gene: TRBV7-6
J gene: TRBJ1-5
CDR3 DNA: TGTGCCAGCAGCGCTCAGATGGGAGACAATCAGCCCCAGCATTTT
CDR3 protein: CASSAQMGDNQPQHF

clone size: -
D gene: -
V gene: TRBV19
J gene: TRBJ1-1
CDR3 DNA: TGTGCCAGTAGTGAACAGGCTTCGTTCACTGAAGCTTTCTTT
CDR3 protein: CASSEQASFTEAFF

clone size: few
D gene: TRBD1
V gene: TRBV15
J gene: TRBJ2-7
CDR3 DNA: TGTGCCACCAGCAGGGGAGGTGGGACAGGAGACCGGGAGCAGTACTTC
CDR3 protein: CATSRGGGTGDREQYF

clone size: -
D gene: -
V gene: TRBV19
J gene: TRBJ2-7
CDR3 DNA: TGTGCCAGTAGTATAGATGGGGGCCACGAGCAGTACTTC
CDR3 protein: CASSIDGGHEQYF

clone size: -
D gene: -
V gene: TRBV28
J gene: TRBJ2-1
CDR3 DNA: TGTGCCAGCCGATCTACAGGGTTCAATGAGCAGTTCTTC
CDR3 protein: CASRSTGFNEQFF

clone size: once
D gene: -
V gene: TRBV5-4
J gene: TRBJ2-1
CDR3 DNA: TGTGCCAGCAGCTTTCTTCAGGGTGGCACTAATGAGCAGTTCTTC
CDR3 protein: CASSFLQGGTNEQFF

clone size: once
D gene: -
V gene: TRBV4-1
J gene: TRBJ2-7
CDR3 DNA: TGCGCCAGCAGCCAAGTTGGACAGCACCACGAGCAGTACTTC
CDR3 protein: CASSQVGQHHEQYF

clone size: few
D gene: TRBD1
V gene: TRBV27
J gene: TRBJ1-6
CDR3 DNA: TGTGCCAGCAGTTTATCGAACGCCGGGACAGGGTCTAGCTCCTATAATTCACCCCTCCACTTT
CDR3 protein: CASSLSNAGTGSSSYNSPLHF

clone size: -
D gene: TRBD1
V gene: TRBV19
J gene: TRBJ1-4
CDR3 DNA: TGTGCCAGTAGTATAGCGACAGGGATTCCTGAAAAACTGTTTTTT
CDR3 protein: CASSIATGIPEKLFF

clone size: few
D gene: TRBD1
V gene: TRBV12-3/TRBV12-4
J gene: TRBJ2-1
CDR3 DNA: TGTGCCAGCAGTTCGGGACAGGGGCTTTGGTTCTTC
CDR3 protein: CASSSGQGLWFF

clone size: -
D gene: TRBD2
V gene: TRBV19
J gene: TRBJ2-7
CDR3 DNA: TGTGCCAGTAGTATAGCTCCGGGACTAGCGGGGTTGAATCAGTACTTC
CDR3 protein: CASSIAPGLAGLNQYF

clone size: once
D gene: -
V gene: TRBV7-9
J gene: TRBJ1-4
CDR3 DNA: TGTGCCAGCAGCCTGGAGGGCAGGCTCTTTGAAAAACTGTTTTTT
CDR3 protein: CASSLEGRLFEKLFF

clone size: few
D gene: -
V gene: TRBV25-1
J gene: TRBJ2-7
CDR3 DNA: TGTGCCAGCAGTCCGAGTTTCTACGAGCAGTACTTC
CDR3 protein: CASSPSFYEQYF

clone size: -
D gene: -
V gene: TRBV10-3
J gene: TRBJ1-2
CDR3 DNA: TGTGCCATCCAAGGTCCGGAGACAGACACGTCTTTTGGCTACACCTTC
CDR3 protein: CAIQGPETDTSFGYTF

clone size: -
D gene: -
V gene: TRBV14
J gene: TRBJ1-6
CDR3 DNA: TGTGCCAGCAGCCCCGACCCCGCGGGACGTACACCCCTCCACTTT
CDR3 protein: CASSPDPAGRTPLHF

clone size: -
D gene: -
V gene: TRBV27
J gene: TRBJ2-7
CDR3 DNA: TGTGCCAGCAGTCAAGCGGGCGGTTCGTACGAGCAGTACTTC
CDR3 protein: CASSQAGGSYEQYF

clone size: -
D gene: TRBD2
V gene: TRBV3-1/TRBV3-2
J gene: TRBJ2-3
CDR3 DNA: TGTGCCAGCAGCCAGCAAAGCGGGGGCACAGATACGCAGTATTTT
CDR3 protein: CASSQQSGGTDTQYF

clone size: once
D gene: -
V gene: TRBV27
J gene: TRBJ2-1
CDR3 DNA: TGTGCCAGCAGTTGGGCTTGGGAGCTGAGCTCCTACAATGAGCAGTTCTTC
CDR3 protein: CASSWAWELSSYNEQFF

clone size: -
D gene: -
V gene: TRBV2
J gene: TRBJ2-2
CDR3 DNA: TGTGCCAGCACAGATGGGCGAAACACCGGGGAGCTGTTTTTT
CDR3 protein: CASTDGRNTGELFF

clone size: few
D gene: TRBD1
V gene: TRBV3-1/TRBV3-2
J gene: TRBJ1-2
CDR3 DNA: TGTGCCAGCTGGACAGGGAATGGCTACACCTTC
CDR3 protein: CASWTGNGYTF

clone size: few
D gene: TRBD1
V gene: TRBV5-6
J gene: TRBJ2-7
CDR3 DNA: TGTGCCAGCAGCCCCGGACAGGCGACGCGCTACGAGCAGTACTTC
CDR3 protein: CASSPGQATRYEQYF

clone size: once
D gene: TRBD2
V gene: TRBV9
J gene: TRBJ2-7
CDR3 DNA: TGTGCCAGCAGCGTAGGTTATAGCGGGAGCAACGAGCAGTACTTC
CDR3 protein: CASSVGYSGSNEQYF

clone size: -
D gene: -
V gene: TRBV4-1
J gene: TRBJ2-7
CDR3 DNA: TGCGCCAGCAGCCACCAGACAGGTAAATACTCCTACGAGCAGTACTTC
CDR3 protein: CASSHQTGKYSYEQYF

clone size: -
D gene: -
V gene: TRBV6-2/TRBV6-3
J gene: TRBJ2-7
CDR3 DNA: TGTGCCAGCAGTTACTCGCGACAGATGAACTACGAGCAGTACTTC
CDR3 protein: CASSYSRQMNYEQYF

clone size: once
D gene: -
V gene: TRBV12-5
J gene: TRBJ2-1
CDR3 DNA: TGTGCTAGTGGTTTGGTACACCCTTACGATGAGCAGTTCTTC
CDR3 protein: CASGLVHPYDEQFF

clone size: -
D gene: -
V gene: TRBV12-3/TRBV12-4
J gene: TRBJ2-5
CDR3 DNA: TGTGCCAGCAGTTTCGCAGGGGAGACCCAGTACTTC
CDR3 protein: CASSFAGETQYF